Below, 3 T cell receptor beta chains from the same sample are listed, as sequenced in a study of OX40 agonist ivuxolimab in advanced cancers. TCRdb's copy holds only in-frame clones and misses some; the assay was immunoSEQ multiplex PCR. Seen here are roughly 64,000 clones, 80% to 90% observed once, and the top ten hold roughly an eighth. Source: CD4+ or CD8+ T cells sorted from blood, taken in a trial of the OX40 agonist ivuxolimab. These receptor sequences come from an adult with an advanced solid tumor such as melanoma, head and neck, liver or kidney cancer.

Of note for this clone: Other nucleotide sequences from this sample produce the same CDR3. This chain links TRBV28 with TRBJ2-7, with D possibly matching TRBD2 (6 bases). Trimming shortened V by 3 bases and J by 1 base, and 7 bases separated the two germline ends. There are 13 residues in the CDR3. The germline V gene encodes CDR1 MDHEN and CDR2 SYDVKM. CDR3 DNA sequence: TGTGCCAGCAGTTTCGGGGGTTCCTACGAGCAGTACTTC. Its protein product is CASSFGGSYEQYF.

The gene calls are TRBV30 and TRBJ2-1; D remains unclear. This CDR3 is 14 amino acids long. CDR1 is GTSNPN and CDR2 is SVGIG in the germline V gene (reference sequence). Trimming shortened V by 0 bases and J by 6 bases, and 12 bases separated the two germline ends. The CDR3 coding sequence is TGTGCCTGGAGTGTACGATCTAGGAGCAATGAGCAGTTCTTC. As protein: CAWSVRSRSNEQFF.

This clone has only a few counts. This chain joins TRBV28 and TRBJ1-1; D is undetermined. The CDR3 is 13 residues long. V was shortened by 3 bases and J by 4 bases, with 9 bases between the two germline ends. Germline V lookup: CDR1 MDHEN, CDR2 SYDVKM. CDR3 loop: CASSFGSATEAFF. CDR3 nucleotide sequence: TGTGCCAGCAGTTTCGGATCTGCCACTGAAGCTTTCTTT.